Given below is one T cell receptor beta chain in context. This sample stems from a study of control samples from healthy donors and cancer patients. Libraries were prepared by immunoSEQ multiplex PCR; TCRdb keeps only in-frame clonotypes and omits some of them. The sample holds about 190,000 clones, around 93% seen once. Per the germline V gene, CDR1 is MNHEY and CDR2 is SVGAGI. The V end lost 5 bases, the J end lost 0 bases, and 11 bases lay between the germline ends. CDR3 length: 14 amino acids. The chain links TRBV6-5 to TRBJ2-7; D is uncertain. The receptor's source is a man aged 18-30 years in good health. Specimen: blood. As DNA, the CDR3 is TGTGCCAGCAGTACAGCTATCAGCTCCTACGAGCAGTACTTC. It is translated as CASSTAISSYEQYF.